This TCR beta chain was observed in a study of shared clonotypes between healthy human individuals. Study-wide findings and caveats: Sampling covered nothing but blood. Tissue TCR repertoires likely differ from those found in blood.

The ends were cut back, 1 base at V and 5 bases at J, with 5 bases in the middle. Germline V gene sequence: CDR1 MDHEN, CDR2 SYDVKM. This CDR3 is 12 amino acids long. Notes on this clone: Its antigen is undetermined.

The CD4+ fraction was divided into a CD45RA+ naive subset and a CD45RA-negative memory subset. Measured with immunoSEQ multiplex PCR; TCRdb has only the in-frame clones, and not every one. The sample holds fewer than 3 million clones, around 90% seen once. The TCR was taken from a man younger than 35 in good health. Some clones in this sample may be carry-over from other donors' samples. The gene calls are TRBV28 and TRBJ1-1; D uncertain. The material sequenced was naive CD4+ T cells from PBMCs. The subset was: CD45RA+ positively selected. The CDR3, as DNA: TGTGCCAGCAGTTTATTCCTGACTGAAGCTTTCTTT. Residues: CASSLFLTEAFF.